The 21 T cell receptor beta chains below come from one sample, sequenced in a study of blood T cell repertoires in COVID-19. The assay was immunoSEQ multiplex PCR, and TCRdb's table has in-frame clones only and misses some. This sample has 370,000 or so clones, with over 65% found just once. The sequenced sample consisted of peripheral blood. These receptors came from a human donor with acute or convalescent COVID-19. The donor label of this sample is uncertain.

The chain couples TRBV30 to TRBJ1-6; unclear D gene. CDR3 length: 12 amino acids. Germline V gene lookup returns CDR1 GTSNPN and CDR2 SVGIG (reference sequence). The ends were cut back, 7 bases at V and 6 bases at J, with 10 bases in the middle. The CDR3 nucleotides are TGTGCCTCTGGGAGTTTTAATTCACCCCTCCACTTT. Translating gives CASGSFNSPLHF.

CDR3 loop: CASSLGQGAKEAFF. DNA for the CDR3: TGTGCCAGCAGTCTGGGACAGGGGGCAAAGGAAGCTTTCTTT. This sequence joins TRBV2 and TRBJ1-1; 12 bases agree with TRBD1. Germline V CDR1 and CDR2: SNHLY, FYNNEI. Trimming removed 5 bases from V and 8 bases from J; junction bases left unmatched: 6. This CDR3 has 14 amino acids.

The rearrangement joins TRBV5-6 to TRBJ1-1, with TRBD1 matching over 7 bases. The J segment lost 6 bases and the V segment lost 6 bases, leaving 11 bases of the junction unmatched. This CDR3 region has 14 residues. The germline gives CDR1 SGHDT, CDR2 YYEEEE. The CDR3 DNA reads TGTGCCAGCACCCCGACAGGGCAATTCGCTGAAGCTTTCTTT. Its translation: CASTPTGQFAEAFF.

The chain carries TRBV29-1 and TRBJ1-2, with D possibly matching TRBD1 (6 bases). This CDR3 spans 12 amino acids. The germline V and J ends were trimmed by 4 bases and 6 bases, with 12 bases remaining between them. Germline lookup yields CDR1 SQVTM and CDR2 ANQGSEA. This CDR3 is CSVVGQYDGYTF. CDR3 in DNA: TGCAGCGTTGTAGGACAGTATGATGGCTACACCTTC.

The chain combines TRBV28 with TRBJ2-7; TRBD2 is a possible D gene (6 bases). The V end lost 3 bases, the J end lost 2 bases, and 23 bases lay between the germline ends. This CDR3 comprises 18 residues. The germline V gene encodes CDR1 MDHEN and CDR2 SYDVKM. CDR3 sequence reads: CASSFPIGQGGPAYEQYF. CDR3 sequence (DNA): TGTGCCAGCAGTTTCCCGATCGGGCAGGGAGGACCGGCCTACGAGCAGTACTTC.

This chain links TRBV11-2 with TRBJ2-5; tentatively, D is TRBD2 (6 bases). The CDR3 has 15 residues. V was shortened by 5 bases and J by 1 base, with 14 bases between the two germline ends. From germline, CDR1 is SGHAT and CDR2 FQNNGV. The CDR3 reads CASSRIWTTQETQYF. The CDR3 DNA sequence: TGTGCCAGCAGCCGGATCTGGACTACCCAAGAGACCCAGTACTTC.

V and J are TRBV27 and TRBJ2-1, with 10 nucleotides matching TRBD2. Trimming at V came to 4 bases and at J to 11 bases, leaving 5 bases not matched to a gene. The CDR3 sequence is 13 residues long. Germline assignment: CDR1 MNHEY and CDR2 SMNVEV (reference sequence). The CDR3 DNA sequence: TGTGCCAGCAGTTCTAGCGGGAGACCTAAGCAGTTCTTC. Translated: CASSSSGRPKQFF.

The chain joins TRBV5-1 to TRBJ2-5, with D possibly TRBD2 on 5 matching bases. Trimming removed 0 bases from V and 5 bases from J, with 14 bases in between. CDR1 and CDR2 from the germline V gene are SGHRS and YFSETQ. The CDR3 is 15 amino acids. The CDR3 DNA is TGCGCCAGCAGCTTGGTCCCGATCCAGCGGGAGACCCAGTACTTC. Protein sequence: CASSLVPIQRETQYF.

The V gene is TRBV5-1, the J gene TRBJ2-1; D may be TRBD1 (7 bases). V was shortened by 2 bases and J by 9 bases, with 18 bases between the two germline ends. This CDR3 has 15 amino acids. Germline V lookup: CDR1 SGHRS, CDR2 YFSETQ. This chain's CDR3 is CASSLGQAGHGEQFF. The CDR3 DNA sequence: TGCGCCAGCAGCTTAGGACAGGCGGGACATGGTGAGCAGTTCTTC.

V and J are TRBV6-2 or TRBV6-3 and TRBJ1-1; D might be TRBD1 (5 bases). The CDR3 is 14 residues long. Germline CDR1 reads MNHEY; CDR2 reads SVGEGT. V dropped 6 bases and J dropped 6 bases, with 17 bases sitting between them. DNA of the CDR3: TGTGCCAGCAGCCTCTTGGGGGGGGGTGCTGAAGCTTTCTTT. As protein: CASSLLGGGAEAFF.

This chain connects TRBV15 to TRBJ1-1; D remains ambiguous. CDR3 size: 14 residues. Germline V CDR1 and CDR2: LNHNV, YYDKDF (reference sequence). Trimming cost V 0 bases and J 1 base, with 6 bases left between them. For the CDR3, the DNA is TGTGCCACCAGCAGAGATTTGAGGAACACTGAAGCTTTCTTT. Its translation: CATSRDLRNTEAFF.

V is TRBV5-5 and J is TRBJ2-7, with a tentative D call TRBD1 (6 bases). The CDR3 is 15 residues long. Germline V gene sequence: CDR1 SGHKS, CDR2 YYEKEE (reference sequence). Trimming stripped 0 bases from V and 3 bases from J, with 13 bases between. The CDR3 DNA reads as TGTGCCAGCAGCTTGGACTCGGGGACACTCTACGAGCAGTACTTC. As protein: CASSLDSGTLYEQYF.

The rearrangement links TRBV15 to TRBJ2-1; 14 positions agree with TRBD2. Per the germline V gene, CDR1 is LNHNV and CDR2 is YYDKDF (reference sequence). This CDR3 has 13 amino acids. The V segment lost 5 bases and the J segment 14 bases; nucleotides outside the gene matches: 5. CDR3 sequence reads: CATSGTSGGQEFF. The CDR3 DNA follows: TGTGCCACCAGCGGGACTAGCGGGGGCCAGGAGTTCTTC.

The chain has TRBV7-8 and TRBJ1-2, with D hard to call. The germline CDR1 and CDR2 sequences are SGHVS and FQNEAQ. V dropped 7 bases and J dropped 7 bases, with 22 bases sitting between them. The CDR3 consists of 15 residues. The CDR3 DNA is TGTGCCAGCAACTCGGGGATATACTCGGGGAGTGGCTACACCTTC. As protein: CASNSGIYSGSGYTF.

There are a few counts of this clone. V gene TRBV13 combines with J gene TRBJ1-1; TRBD1 aligns across 7 bases. This CDR3 is built from 15 residues. Germline lookup yields CDR1 PRHDT and CDR2 FYEKMQ (reference sequence). Trimming cost V 3 bases and J 5 bases; bases outside gene matches: 9. The CDR3 loop is CASSFGDRRGTEAFF. The CDR3 region has the DNA TGTGCCAGCAGCTTTGGGGACAGAAGGGGGACTGAAGCTTTCTTT.

A single count supports this clone. V and J are TRBV10-3 and TRBJ1-1, with a weak D call TRBD1 (5 bases). Germline V gene data show CDR1 as ENHRY and CDR2 as SYGVKD. V was trimmed by 8 bases and J by 2 bases, leaving 15 bases between them. The CDR3 runs 14 residues. The CDR3 region is CAIRLDILNTEAFF. The CDR3 DNA sequence: TGTGCCATCCGATTGGACATTTTAAACACTGAAGCTTTCTTT.

This clone was counted between two and nine times. The chain couples TRBV6-5 to TRBJ2-1, with TRBD1 as a possible D gene (5 bases). Trimming removed 5 bases at V and 7 bases at J, with 18 bases between. This CDR3 spans 15 amino acids. Germline CDR1 is MNHEY and CDR2 is SVGAGI. In DNA, the CDR3 is TGTGCCAGCAGTACCGTAGGGGTGGGCATGAATGAGCAGTTCTTC. Its translation is CASSTVGVGMNEQFF.

This rearrangement joins TRBV7-8 to TRBJ1-2; maybe TRBD1 (6 bases). The germline CDR1 and CDR2 sequences are SGHVS and FQNEAQ. V was clipped by 1 base and J by 2 bases, with 17 bases between them. CDR3 length: 17 residues. CDR3 residues: CASSLVYKGQHNYGYTF. CDR3 nucleotides: TGTGCCAGCAGCTTAGTGTATAAGGGACAACACAACTATGGCTACACCTTC.

This chain joins TRBV30 and TRBJ1-5; D is possibly TRBD1 (6 bases). Per germline, CDR1 GTSNPN and CDR2 SVGIG (reference sequence). This CDR3 contains 15 residues. With 0 bases removed from V and 1 base from J, the gap between germline ends came to 10 bases. The CDR3 loop is CAWSVRGGSNQPQHF. CDR3 DNA sequence: TGTGCCTGGAGTGTGAGGGGGGGGAGCAATCAGCCCCAGCATTTT. Drawing the rest from reference TRBV30 and TRBJ1-5, the complete variable domain is SQTIHQWPATLVQPVGSPLSLECTVEGTSNPNLYWYRQAAGRGLQLLFYSVGIGQISSEVPQNLSASRPQDRQFILSSKKLLLSDSGFYLCAWSVRGGSNQPQHFGDGTRLSIL.

A single count supports this clone. The V and J genes are TRBV6-5 and TRBJ2-7; 10 nucleotides match TRBD1. The CDR3 is made up of 13 amino acids. Germline V gene lookup returns CDR1 MNHEY and CDR2 SVGAGI. The trim removed 9 bases at V and 6 bases at J, leaving 8 bases unmatched. The CDR3 is CASTGTGAREQYF. Here the CDR3 DNA reads TGTGCCAGTACCGGGACAGGGGCCCGCGAGCAGTACTTC.

The chain combines TRBV10-2 with TRBJ1-2; 7 bases agree with TRBD1. The J segment lost 8 bases and the V segment lost 6 bases, leaving 9 bases of the junction unmatched. The CDR3 is made up of 13 amino acids. Germline V gene sequence: CDR1 WSHSY, CDR2 SAAADI. This CDR3 reads CASSGTGQNGYTF. The CDR3, as DNA: TGCGCCAGCAGCGGCACGGGACAGAACGGCTACACCTTC.